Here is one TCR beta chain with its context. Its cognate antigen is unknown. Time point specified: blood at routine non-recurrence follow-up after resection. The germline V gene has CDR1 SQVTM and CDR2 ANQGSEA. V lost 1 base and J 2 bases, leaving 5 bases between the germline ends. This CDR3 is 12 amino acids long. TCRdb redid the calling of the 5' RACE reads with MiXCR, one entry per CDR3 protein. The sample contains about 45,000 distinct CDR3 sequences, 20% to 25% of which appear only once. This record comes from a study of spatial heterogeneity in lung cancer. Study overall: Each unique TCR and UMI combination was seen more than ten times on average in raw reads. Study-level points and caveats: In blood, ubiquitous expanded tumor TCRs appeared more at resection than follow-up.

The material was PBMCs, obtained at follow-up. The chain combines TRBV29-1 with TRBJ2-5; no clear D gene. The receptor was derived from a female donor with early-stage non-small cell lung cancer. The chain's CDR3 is CSVEGQQETQYF. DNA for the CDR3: TGCAGCGTTGAAGGCCAGCAAGAGACCCAGTACTTC. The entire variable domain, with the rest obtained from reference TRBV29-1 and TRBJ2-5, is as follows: SAVISQKPSRDICQRGTSLTIQCQVDSQVTMMFWYRQQPGQSLTLIATANQGSEATYESGFVIDKFPISRPNLTFSTLTVSNMSPEDSSIYLCSVEGQQETQYFGPGTRLLVL.